Below, one T cell receptor beta chain is given with its context. Antigen unknown. This entry is derived from a study of blood T cells in healthy people across ages. Points from the study as a whole: Strong correlation existed between TCR beta diversity and naive T cell percentage.

Germline loops: CDR1 SGHRS, CDR2 YFSETQ. Trimming took 2 bases from V and 5 from J, leaving 15 bases between them. This CDR3 is built from 15 residues. With a J-beta primer mix and a sample-barcoded 5' primer, a second PCR ran about 6 to 11 cycles. A template-switch adaptor with 12 random nucleotides tagged each cDNA molecule. TCRdb re-called the 5' RACE reads through MiXCR, storing one row per CDR3 protein. The sample contains around 850,000 distinct CDR3 sequences, about 34% of which appear only once. Each donor's blood draw was 7.5 to 10 milliliters of peripheral blood. Material: blood. The TCR was taken from a man younger than 35 in good health. The genes are TRBV5-1 and TRBJ2-3; D unclear. CDR3 DNA: TGCGCCAGCAGCTTTCAAGGCAAGCGTGGAGATACGCAGTATTTT. Protein product: CASSFQGKRGDTQYF.